The T cell receptor beta chain under discussion was sequenced for a study of shared clonotypes between healthy human individuals. This CDR3 is 15 amino acids long. Germline assignment: CDR1 SEHNR and CDR2 FQNEAQ (reference sequence). V was shortened by 6 bases and J by 0 bases, with 12 bases between the two germline ends. Using immunoSEQ multiplex PCR, the repertoire was profiled, and TCRdb retains in-frame clones only, with some absent. In the table there are 2 million to 2.5 million clones, 95% of which are singletons. This receptor was taken from a man aged 18 to 30 in good health. The chain joins TRBV7-9 to TRBJ2-1; D not certain. Sequencing input: naive CD4+ T cells sorted from blood. Subset reported: CD45RA+ positively selected. The CDR3 sequence is CASSYRRSSYNEQFF. The CDR3 coding sequence is TGTGCCAGCAGTTATCGTAGGAGCTCCTACAATGAGCAGTTCTTC. Full variable domain (rest looked up from reference TRBV7-9 and TRBJ2-1): DTGVSQNPRHKITKRGQNVTFRCDPISEHNRLYWYRQTLGQGPEFLTYFQNEAQLEKSRLLSDRFSAERPKGSFSTLEIQRTEQGDSAMYLCASSYRRSSYNEQFFGPGTRLTVL.